The 30 T cell receptor beta chains in this list originate from one sample, sequenced in a study of T cell responses to AZD1222 COVID-19 vaccine. Repertoires were generated with immunoSEQ multiplex PCR, while TCRdb's copy carries only in-frame clones and drops some. The table has approximately 150,000 clones, roughly 87% seen once. Sequenced material: peripheral blood, taken 28 days after the second AZD1222 dose. The receptors were sampled from an adult who received the AZD1222 COVID-19 vaccine.

This chain joins TRBV6-2 or TRBV6-3 and TRBJ1-1; D remains unclear. The CDR3 is 15 amino acids. The ends were cut back, 2 bases at V and 1 base at J, with 11 bases in the middle. CDR1 and CDR2 (germline): MNHEY, SVGEGT. The CDR3 DNA sequence: TGTGCCAGCAGTTACGTTGGGGTTACGAACACTGAAGCTTTCTTT. Translated: CASSYVGVTNTEAFF.

The chain combines TRBV10-3 with TRBJ1-3; D gene ambiguous. V was cut by 2 bases and J by 2 bases, with 4 bases left in between. Looked up from germline, CDR1 is ENHRY and CDR2 is SYGVKD. This CDR3 is built from 13 residues. CDR3 region: CAISEAPGNTIYF. As DNA, the CDR3 is TGTGCCATCAGTGAGGCCCCTGGAAACACCATATATTTT.

This chain joins TRBV6-1 and TRBJ2-3, with a possible D match to TRBD2 (7 bases). The CDR3 consists of 16 residues. The V end lost 0 bases, the J end lost 0 bases, and 10 bases lay between the germline ends. The germline V gene has CDR1 MNHNS and CDR2 SASEGT. This CDR3 is CASSEAKGGSTDTQYF. The CDR3 bases are TGTGCCAGCAGTGAAGCGAAGGGGGGGAGCACAGATACGCAGTATTTT.

This CDR3 is CASSPVSRWAYEQYF. The DNA for the CDR3 is TGTGCCAGCAGCCCCGTGAGCCGGTGGGCTTACGAGCAGTACTTC. The chain couples TRBV9 to TRBJ2-7; no clear D gene. This CDR3 is 15 amino acids long. Trimming cost V 4 bases and J 4 bases, with 18 bases left between them. The V gene's germline CDR1 is SGDLS and CDR2 YYNGEE.

This chain joins TRBV4-1 and TRBJ1-6, with D tentatively TRBD1 (6 bases). The CDR3 has 15 residues. With 0 bases removed from V and 9 bases from J, the gap between germline ends came to 12 bases. The germline V gene encodes CDR1 MGHRA and CDR2 YSYEKL. The DNA for the CDR3 is TGCGCCAGCAGCCAAGAGTCAGGGGAGGGTTCACCCCTCCACTTT. Amino acid sequence: CASSQESGEGSPLHF.

The chain links TRBV7-9 to TRBJ1-2; 10 bases are shared with TRBD1. V was pared by 7 bases and J by 5 bases, with 4 bases of the junction left unmatched. Germline loops: CDR1 SEHNR, CDR2 FQNEAQ (reference sequence). This CDR3 contains 13 residues. CDR3 sequence: CASTDRGLYGYTF. CDR3 nucleotide sequence: TGTGCCAGCACCGACAGGGGGCTTTATGGCTACACCTTC.

This chain connects TRBV30 to TRBJ1-1; D unclear. In germline, CDR1 is GTSNPN, CDR2 SVGIG (reference sequence). V was shortened by 0 bases and J by 3 bases, with 2 bases between the two germline ends. This CDR3 spans 11 amino acids. The CDR3 is CAWSVYTEAFF. For the CDR3, the DNA is TGTGCCTGGAGTGTATACACTGAAGCTTTCTTT. The full variable domain, its missing parts supplied by reference TRBV30 and TRBJ1-1, is SQTIHQWPATLVQPVGSPLSLECTVEGTSNPNLYWYRQAAGRGLQLLFYSVGIGQISSEVPQNLSASRPQDRQFILSSKKLLLSDSGFYLCAWSVYTEAFFGQGTRLTVV.

The chain has TRBV4-3 and TRBJ2-7; D uncertain. Deletions cut 0 bases from V and 3 bases from J, with 12 bases between. The CDR3 totals 15 residues. Germline assignment: CDR1 LGHNA and CDR2 YSLEER. The CDR3 DNA reads TGCGCCAGCAGCCAAGAGTTCGGGCATAACTACGAGCAGTACTTC. Translated, it gives CASSQEFGHNYEQYF.

The V and J genes are TRBV28 and TRBJ2-7; no firm D call. The CDR3 spans 12 residues. Deletions cut 0 bases from V and 6 bases from J, with 6 bases between. Germline-derived CDR1 and CDR2 are MDHEN and SYDVKM. CDR3 residues: CASSLWDAEQYF. In nucleotides, the CDR3 is TGTGCCAGCAGTTTATGGGATGCCGAGCAGTACTTC. Supplemented by reference TRBV28 and TRBJ2-7, the full variable domain reads DVKVTQSSRYLVKRTGEKVFLECVQDMDHENMFWYRQDPGLGLRLIYFSYDVKMKEKGDIPEGYSVSREKKERFSLILESASTNQTSMYLCASSLWDAEQYFGPGTRLTVT.

The chain employs TRBV2 and TRBJ1-5; unclear D gene. Germline V gene sequence: CDR1 SNHLY, CDR2 FYNNEI. V dropped 4 bases and J dropped 10 bases, with 14 bases sitting between them. The CDR3 has 13 residues. The CDR3 here is CASSASYAVPQHF. In nucleotides, the CDR3 is TGTGCCAGCAGTGCGAGCTATGCCGTCCCCCAGCATTTT.

V is TRBV19 and J is TRBJ2-1, with TRBD2 matching over 8 bases. Germline CDR1 reads LNHDA; CDR2 reads SQIVND (reference sequence). V lost 6 bases to trimming and J lost 2 bases; unmatched junction nucleotides: 15. The CDR3 loop spans 18 amino acids. Written as DNA, the CDR3 is TGTGCCAGTAGCGACGGAGGTACTAGCGGAGGGGCCTACAATGAGCAGTTCTTC. Translation: CASSDGGTSGGAYNEQFF.

This chain links TRBV29-1 with TRBJ2-3, with 15 bases identical to TRBD2. The CDR3 length is 16 residues. V lost 0 bases to trimming and J lost 5 bases; unmatched junction nucleotides: 3. Germline CDR1 SQVTM, CDR2 ANQGSEA. The CDR3 DNA reads as TGCAGCGTTGAAGAGGGACTAGCGGGAGGAGGAGATACGCAGTATTTT. Translation: CSVEEGLAGGGDTQYF.

V and J are TRBV9 and TRBJ2-4; a possible D gene is TRBD2 (6 bases). V gave up 0 bases and J gave up 0 bases, with 19 bases separating them. The CDR3 consists of 19 residues. Germline loops: CDR1 SGDLS, CDR2 YYNGEE. CDR3 region: CASSVEAETAGLAKNIQYF. Here the CDR3 DNA reads TGTGCCAGCAGCGTAGAGGCAGAAACAGCGGGCCTAGCCAAAAACATTCAGTACTTC.

The gene calls are TRBV7-9 and TRBJ2-2; 9 nucleotides agree with TRBD1. V lost 4 bases to trimming and J lost 0 bases; unmatched junction nucleotides: 6. From germline, CDR1 is SEHNR and CDR2 FQNEAQ (reference sequence). This CDR3 is 17 amino acids long. CDR3 sequence (DNA): TGTGCCAGCAGCTCCAGGGGACAGGGAACGAACACCGGGGAGCTGTTTTTT. Its translation: CASSSRGQGTNTGELFF.

With respect to this clone: The germline gene is not matched at one end of the junction; a read error may be the cause. This chain uses TRBV18 with TRBJ1-2, with 8 bases identical to TRBD1. The CDR3 runs to 14 residues. The germline gives CDR1 KGHSH, CDR2 LQKENI. The CDR3: CASSPLEDRDPVAF. As DNA, the CDR3 is TGTGCCAGCTCACCTCTCGAGGACAGGGACCCGGTGGCTTTC.

This clone was observed a single time. The chain has TRBV19 and TRBJ1-6; unclear D gene. V was clipped by 5 bases and J by 6 bases, with 5 bases between them. Per the germline V gene, CDR1 is LNHDA and CDR2 is SQIVND (reference sequence). This CDR3 region has 12 residues. Here the CDR3 reads CASSYGNSPLHF. CDR3 sequence (DNA): TGTGCCAGTAGTTATGGTAATTCACCCCTCCACTTT.

This chain's CDR3 is CASSQGEVYRYEQYF. The DNA for the CDR3 is TGTGCCAGCAGTCAGGGAGAGGTTTATCGCTACGAGCAGTACTTC. The chain carries TRBV4-2 and TRBJ2-7, with D possibly called TRBD1 or TRBD2 (5 bases each). V dropped 6 bases and J dropped 3 bases, with 18 bases sitting between them. CDR1 is LGHNA and CDR2 is YNFKEQ in the germline V gene. The CDR3 has 15 amino acids.

The chain joins TRBV6-6 to TRBJ2-1; 8 bases are shared with TRBD1. Germline values: CDR1 MNHNY, CDR2 SVGAGI (reference sequence). V was clipped by 6 bases and J by 5 bases; unmatched bases: 3. This CDR3 spans 13 amino acids. The CDR3: CASSQQGDNEQFF. In nucleotides, the CDR3 is TGTGCCAGCAGCCAACAGGGGGACAATGAGCAGTTCTTC.

CDR3 sequence: CASSPHRGQGTGELFF. The CDR3 DNA follows: TGTGCCAGCAGCCCACACAGGGGGCAGGGCACCGGGGAGCTGTTTTTT. V usage is TRBV7-3 and J usage is TRBJ2-2; TRBD1 matches 9 bases. CDR1 and CDR2 (germline): SGHTA, FQGTGA. This CDR3 is built from 16 residues. J gave up 4 bases and V 5 bases, and 8 bases lay outside the gene matches.

V usage is TRBV15 and J usage is TRBJ1-1; D gene unclear. V was cut by 0 bases and J by 8 bases, with 10 bases left in between. The CDR3 is made up of 13 amino acids. The germline V gene encodes CDR1 LNHNV and CDR2 YYDKDF (reference sequence). The DNA of the CDR3 is TGTGCCACCAGCAGAGATCCCGGACGGGAAGCTTTCTTT. Encoded protein: CATSRDPGREAFF.

This clone was seen only once. A junction end diverges from the germline sequence, so it may reflect a read error. The rearrangement joins TRBV12-3 or TRBV12-4 to TRBJ2-5; possible D gene TRBD2, 6 bases. The CDR3 has 13 amino acids. In DNA form, the CDR3 reads TGTGCCAGCAGTCAGCCCGAGACTAGTGAGGAGGACTTC. Translating it yields CASSQPETSEEDF.

The chain links TRBV11-2 to TRBJ2-5, with TRBD2 matching 14 bases. This CDR3 spans 17 amino acids. Germline-derived CDR1 and CDR2 are SGHAT and FQNNGV. V shed 5 bases and J 0 bases; nucleotides not matched to a gene: 5. CDR3 loop: CASSPLGLAGDQETQYF. CDR3 DNA: TGTGCCAGCAGCCCACTGGGACTAGCGGGAGACCAAGAGACCCAGTACTTC.

V gene TRBV5-8 combines with J gene TRBJ1-1; D is undetermined. Germline V gene lookup returns CDR1 SGHTS and CDR2 YDEGEE. Deletions cut 0 bases from V and 1 base from J, with 7 bases between. This CDR3 spans 14 amino acids. CDR3: CASSLARTNTEAFF. Here the CDR3 DNA reads TGTGCCAGCAGCTTGGCTCGGACGAACACTGAAGCTTTCTTT.

The CDR3 nucleotides read TGTGCCAGCAGCCGGGGGACGGACTCTGGAAACACCATATATTTT. The encoded protein is CASSRGTDSGNTIYF. The chain employs TRBV4-2 and TRBJ1-3, with TRBD1 as a possible D gene (5 bases). The CDR3 extends over 15 amino acids. Per the germline V gene, CDR1 is LGHNA and CDR2 is YNFKEQ. V gave up 4 bases and J gave up 0 bases, with 10 bases separating them.

This chain uses TRBV18 with TRBJ2-1; possible D gene TRBD1, 6 bases. The CDR3 covers 16 residues. V gave up 2 bases and J gave up 3 bases, with 14 bases separating them. Germline V lookup: CDR1 KGHSH, CDR2 LQKENI. CDR3 bases: TGTGCCAGCTCACCAGTCGCAAAGGGGGTCTACAATGAGCAGTTCTTC. It specifies CASSPVAKGVYNEQFF.

J is TRBJ1-5 and V is TRBV5-6; a possible D gene is TRBD1 (6 bases). The CDR3 has 14 residues. V was shortened by 4 bases and J by 3 bases, with 11 bases between the two germline ends. CDR1 and CDR2 from the germline V gene are SGHDT and YYEEEE. CDR3 in DNA: TGTGCCAGCAGCGCACAGGGTTCCAATCAGCCCCAGCATTTT. Translated, it gives CASSAQGSNQPQHF.

The chain carries TRBV6-6 and TRBJ1-1; the match to TRBD1 covers 7 bases. Trimming took 2 bases from V and 3 from J; bases not matched to a gene: 9. The CDR3 is 16 amino acids. The germline gives CDR1 MNHNY, CDR2 SVGAGI (reference sequence). The CDR3 region has the DNA TGTGCCAGCAGTTACGCCCGACAGGGAGCGGACACTGAAGCTTTCTTT. Amino acid sequence: CASSYARQGADTEAFF.

The V and J genes are TRBV10-3 and TRBJ2-7; D gene unclear. From germline, CDR1 is ENHRY and CDR2 SYGVKD. This CDR3 is 12 amino acids long. The germline V and J ends were trimmed by 0 bases and 2 bases, with 2 bases remaining between them. The CDR3 here is CAISESTYEQYF. CDR3 nucleotides: TGTGCCATCAGTGAGTCGACCTACGAGCAGTACTTC.

The gene calls are TRBV27 and TRBJ1-2; tentative D call: TRBD1 (6 bases). Trimming left V 6 bases short and J 7 bases short, with 24 bases between. This CDR3 region has 16 residues. From germline, CDR1 is MNHEY and CDR2 SMNVEV (reference sequence). In DNA, the CDR3 is TGTGCCAGCAGCCTCCCTGACAGGTTGGGGCTATTTGGCTACACCTTC. It specifies CASSLPDRLGLFGYTF.

The chain has TRBV28 and TRBJ2-5, with D unclear. There are 14 residues in the CDR3. The V and J ends lost 2 bases and 3 bases respectively, with 10 bases between them. From germline, CDR1 is MDHEN and CDR2 SYDVKM. CDR3 in amino acids: CASSLPTREETQYF. Written as DNA, the CDR3 is TGTGCCAGCAGTTTACCAACCCGAGAAGAGACCCAGTACTTC.